This T cell receptor (beta chain) originates from a study of beta chain features in type 1 diabetes. Across the study: Investigators examined some 110,000,000 sorted cells across all samples. Points from the study as a whole: Sampled from patients, naive, central memory and Treg TCRB repertoires appeared more similar than those sampled from healthy donors. Reads derived from cDNA could over-represent cells showing high TCR expression. Shorter TCRB CDR3s, moderately but significantly so, were found in Type 1 diabetes patients in all four CD4+ subsets.

The investigators reverse transcribed all of the isolated RNA, so they sequenced expressed TCRB transcripts. Libraries were prepared by immunoSEQ multiplex PCR; TCRdb keeps only in-frame clonotypes and omits some of them. Found here are roughly 730,000 clones, 13% of them singletons; the top ten hold 0.022%. About this clone itself: Antigen unknown.

Germline assignment: CDR1 MDHEN and CDR2 SYDVKM. V lost 5 bases, J lost 2 bases, and 10 bases lay in between. CDR3 length: 14 residues. The chain has TRBV28 and TRBJ2-1; D not certain. The source material was naive CD4+ T cells from blood. The receptor comes from a man aged 18-30 years with type 1 diabetes. This CDR3 reads CASSSHNTYNEQFF. CDR3 nucleotide sequence: TGTGCCAGCAGTAGCCATAATACCTACAATGAGCAGTTCTTC.